The 9 T cell receptor beta chains given below trace back to one sample, sequenced in a study of blood T cell repertoires in COVID-19 (TCRdb year 2020). Library prep was done by the immunoSEQ multiplex PCR assay. Entries here come from immuneACCESS through TCRdb and include only in-frame sequences with V and J called. Some clones fail to appear in such tables; in the studies checked, an unresolved V gene covers under half of the shortfall, and the cause of the remainder is unknown. Within this sample are about 150,000 clones, with more than 75% of them counted one time only. The biggest ten clones account for roughly 5.3% of the sample. Sequences were obtained from peripheral blood. All receptors derive from a woman in her forties or fifties with acute or convalescent COVID-19.

The rearrangement links TRBV7-3 to TRBJ2-3, with TRBD2 matching 13 bases. Germline CDR1 and CDR2: SGHTA and FQGTGA. Unmatched junction bases numbered 8, after V lost 3 bases and J lost 5 bases. The CDR3 covers 17 residues. For the CDR3, the DNA is TGTGCCAGCAGCTTCACTCAGACTAGCGGGGGGTTAGATACGCAGTATTTT. Translation: CASSFTQTSGGLDTQYF.

This clone has at least ten counts. The chain employs TRBV5-1 and TRBJ1-1; tentatively, D is TRBD1 (5 bases). V dropped 5 bases and J dropped 3 bases, with 14 bases sitting between them. Germline loops: CDR1 SGHRS, CDR2 YFSETQ. The CDR3 spans 14 residues. In nucleotides, the CDR3 is TGCGCCAGCAGTCCCCAGGCGGGGGACACTGAAGCTTTCTTT. Its protein product is CASSPQAGDTEAFF.

The chain uses TRBV15 and TRBJ1-2; D might be TRBD1 (6 bases). The CDR3 length is 15 residues. Deletions cut 0 bases from V and 5 bases from J, with 13 bases between. Germline V CDR1 and CDR2: LNHNV, YYDKDF (reference sequence). CDR3: CATSRDWQGHYGYTF. In DNA, the CDR3 is TGTGCCACCAGCAGAGATTGGCAGGGGCATTATGGCTACACCTTC.

The chain carries TRBV7-2 and TRBJ2-5, with D perhaps matching TRBD2 (5 bases). V lost 0 bases to trimming and J lost 5 bases, with 10 bases between them. The CDR3 is 14 amino acids. Germline V gives CDR1 SGHTA, CDR2 FQGNSA. DNA for the CDR3: TGTGCCAGCAGCTTAGCGCCGCGAGGGGAGACCCAGTACTTC. This sequence encodes CASSLAPRGETQYF.

This clone was counted only a few times. V gene TRBV19 combines with J gene TRBJ2-3; the D is unclear. The length of the CDR3 is 15 residues. Germline V lookup: CDR1 LNHDA, CDR2 SQIVND (reference sequence). The V end was cut by 3 bases, the J end by 0 bases, with 10 bases between. The CDR3 bases are TGTGCCAGTAGTATCTTTTACACCAGCACAGATACGCAGTATTTT. It specifies CASSIFYTSTDTQYF.

The genes are TRBV19 and TRBJ1-5; D call uncertain. Trimming took off 7 bases at V and 9 bases at J, with 22 bases between the two ends. Germline loops: CDR1 LNHDA, CDR2 SQIVND (reference sequence). This CDR3 is built from 15 residues. DNA of the CDR3: TGTGCCAGTACTAGGGTCCGGGATGGGTCCGGGCCCCAGCATTTT. Amino acid sequence: CASTRVRDGSGPQHF.

The rearrangement joins TRBV27 to TRBJ1-2; no firm D call. Germline values: CDR1 MNHEY, CDR2 SMNVEV (reference sequence). The CDR3 length is 13 residues. Trimming took 5 bases from V and 8 from J, leaving 15 bases between them. The DNA for the CDR3 is TGTGCCAGCAGTCCTTCCGGGGTCGGGGGCTACACCTTC. The encoded protein is CASSPSGVGGYTF.

The chain has TRBV11-3 and TRBJ1-4; possible D gene TRBD1, 6 bases. The CDR3 is 17 residues long. The germline gives CDR1 SGHNT, CDR2 YENEEA. The V end lost 2 bases, the J end lost 9 bases, and 22 bases lay between the germline ends. The CDR3 DNA follows: TGTGCCAGCAGCTTAAGTGGGACACCCGACCTAGAGAAAAAACTGTTTTTT. This gives the protein CASSLSGTPDLEKKLFF.

The table lists this clone with a few counts. The chain couples TRBV5-1 to TRBJ2-5, with 11 bases that match TRBD2. Germline V gene data show CDR1 as SGHRS and CDR2 as YFSETQ. V lost 0 bases and J lost 2; bases outside the gene matches: 6. The CDR3 has 17 residues. The DNA for the CDR3 is TGCGCCAGCAGCTTGGCACTAGCGGGGGCCACGCAAGAGACCCAGTACTTC. Translating it yields CASSLALAGATQETQYF.